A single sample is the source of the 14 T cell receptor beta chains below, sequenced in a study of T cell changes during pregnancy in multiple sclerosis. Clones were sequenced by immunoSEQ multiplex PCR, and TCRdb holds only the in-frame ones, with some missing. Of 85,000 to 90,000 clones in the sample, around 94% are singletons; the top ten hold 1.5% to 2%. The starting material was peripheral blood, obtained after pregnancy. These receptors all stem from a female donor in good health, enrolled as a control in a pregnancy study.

Written as DNA, the CDR3 is TGTGCCAGCAGCCCTACCGGACTAGCGGGACGGTATGAGCAGTTCTTC. Translated, it gives CASSPTGLAGRYEQFF. V usage is TRBV7-2 and J usage is TRBJ2-1; TRBD2 matches 12 bases. The CDR3 spans 16 residues. The V segment lost 5 bases and the J segment 8 bases; nucleotides outside the gene matches: 10. Germline CDR1 and CDR2: SGHTA and FQGNSA.

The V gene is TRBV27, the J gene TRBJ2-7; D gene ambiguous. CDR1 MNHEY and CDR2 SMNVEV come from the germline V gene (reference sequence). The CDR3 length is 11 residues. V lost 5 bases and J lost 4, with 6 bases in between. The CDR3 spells CASSQQYEQYF. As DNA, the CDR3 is TGTGCCAGCAGTCAACAATACGAGCAGTACTTC.

The CDR3 is CASSPGLASEQYF. As DNA, the CDR3 is TGTGCCAGTAGCCCAGGACTAGCGTCCGAGCAGTACTTC. The rearrangement joins TRBV19 to TRBJ2-7, with 9 bases fitting TRBD2. This CDR3 has 13 amino acids. Germline-derived CDR1 and CDR2 are LNHDA and SQIVND (reference sequence). V dropped 6 bases and J dropped 6; count of bases not matched to a gene: 6.

The CDR3 sequence is CASVGSSYNEQFF. The CDR3 DNA reads TGTGCCAGTGTGGGCAGCTCCTACAATGAGCAGTTCTTC. The chain employs TRBV19 and TRBJ2-1, with no clear D. The CDR3 contains 13 residues. Germline CDR1 LNHDA, CDR2 SQIVND (reference sequence). The V end lost 8 bases, the J end lost 0 bases, and 8 bases lay between the germline ends.

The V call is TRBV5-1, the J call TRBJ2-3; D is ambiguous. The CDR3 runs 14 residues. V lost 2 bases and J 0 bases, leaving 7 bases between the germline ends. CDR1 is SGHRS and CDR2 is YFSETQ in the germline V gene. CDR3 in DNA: TGCGCCAGCAGCTTCGGAGACAGCACAGATACGCAGTATTTT. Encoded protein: CASSFGDSTDTQYF.

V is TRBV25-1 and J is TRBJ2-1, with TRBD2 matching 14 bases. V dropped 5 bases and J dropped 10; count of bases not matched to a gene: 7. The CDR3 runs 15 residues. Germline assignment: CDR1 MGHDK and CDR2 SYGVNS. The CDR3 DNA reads TGTGCCAGCAGTCCCGGGACTAGCGGGAGAGAAGAGCAGTTCTTC. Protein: CASSPGTSGREEQFF.

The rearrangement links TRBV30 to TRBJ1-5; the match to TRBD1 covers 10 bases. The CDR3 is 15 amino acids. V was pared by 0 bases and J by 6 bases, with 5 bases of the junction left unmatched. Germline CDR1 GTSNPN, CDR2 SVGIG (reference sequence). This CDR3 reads CAWSVWGTGVQPQHF. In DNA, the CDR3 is TGTGCCTGGAGTGTATGGGGGACAGGGGTTCAGCCCCAGCATTTT.

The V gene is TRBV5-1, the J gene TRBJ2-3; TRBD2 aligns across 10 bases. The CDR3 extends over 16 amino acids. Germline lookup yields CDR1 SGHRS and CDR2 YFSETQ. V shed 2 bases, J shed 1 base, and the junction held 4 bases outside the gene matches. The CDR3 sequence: CASSFTGTSGTDTQYF. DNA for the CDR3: TGCGCCAGCAGCTTCACCGGGACTAGCGGCACAGATACGCAGTATTTT.

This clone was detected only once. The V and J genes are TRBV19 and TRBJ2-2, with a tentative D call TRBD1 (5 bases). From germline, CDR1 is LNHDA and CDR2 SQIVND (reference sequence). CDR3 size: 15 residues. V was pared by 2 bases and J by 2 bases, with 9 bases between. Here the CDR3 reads CASSIFGQNTGELFF. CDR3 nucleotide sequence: TGTGCCAGTAGTATATTTGGACAAAACACCGGGGAGCTGTTTTTT.

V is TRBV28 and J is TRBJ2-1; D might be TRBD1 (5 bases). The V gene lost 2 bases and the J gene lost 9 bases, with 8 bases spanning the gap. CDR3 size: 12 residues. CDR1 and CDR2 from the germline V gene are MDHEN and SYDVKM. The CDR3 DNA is TGTGCCAGCAGTTTAAGGGGTAGTGAGCAGTTCTTC. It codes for CASSLRGSEQFF.

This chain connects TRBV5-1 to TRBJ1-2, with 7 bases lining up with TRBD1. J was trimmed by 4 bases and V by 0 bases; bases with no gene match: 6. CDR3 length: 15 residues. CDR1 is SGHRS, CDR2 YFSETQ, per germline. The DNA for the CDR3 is TGCGCCAGCAGCTTGGTTGGAGGGGGCATCTATGGCTACACCTTC. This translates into CASSLVGGGIYGYTF. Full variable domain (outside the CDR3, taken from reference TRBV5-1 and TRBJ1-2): KAGVTQTPRYLIKTRGQQVTLSCSPISGHRSVSWYQQTPGQGLQFLFEYFSETQRNKGNFPGRFSGRQFSNSRSEMNVSTLELGDSALYLCASSLVGGGIYGYTFGSGTRLTVV.

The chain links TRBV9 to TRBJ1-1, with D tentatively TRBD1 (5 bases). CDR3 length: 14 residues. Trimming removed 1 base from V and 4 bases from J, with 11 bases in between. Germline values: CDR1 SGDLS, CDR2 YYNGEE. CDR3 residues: CASSVTTGSTEAFF. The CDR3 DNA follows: TGTGCCAGCAGCGTAACAACAGGATCCACTGAAGCTTTCTTT.

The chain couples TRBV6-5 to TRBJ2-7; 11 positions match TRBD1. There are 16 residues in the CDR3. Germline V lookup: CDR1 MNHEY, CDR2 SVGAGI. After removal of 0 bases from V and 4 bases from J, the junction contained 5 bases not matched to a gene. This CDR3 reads CASSYSSGQGVYEQYF. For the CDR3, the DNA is TGTGCCAGCAGTTACTCGTCGGGACAGGGGGTTTACGAGCAGTACTTC.

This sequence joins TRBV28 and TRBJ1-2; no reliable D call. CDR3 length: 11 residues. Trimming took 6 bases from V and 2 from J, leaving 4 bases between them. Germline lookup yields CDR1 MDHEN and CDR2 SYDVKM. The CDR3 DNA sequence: TGTGCCAGCAGCCAGAACTATGGCTACACCTTC. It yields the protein CASSQNYGYTF.